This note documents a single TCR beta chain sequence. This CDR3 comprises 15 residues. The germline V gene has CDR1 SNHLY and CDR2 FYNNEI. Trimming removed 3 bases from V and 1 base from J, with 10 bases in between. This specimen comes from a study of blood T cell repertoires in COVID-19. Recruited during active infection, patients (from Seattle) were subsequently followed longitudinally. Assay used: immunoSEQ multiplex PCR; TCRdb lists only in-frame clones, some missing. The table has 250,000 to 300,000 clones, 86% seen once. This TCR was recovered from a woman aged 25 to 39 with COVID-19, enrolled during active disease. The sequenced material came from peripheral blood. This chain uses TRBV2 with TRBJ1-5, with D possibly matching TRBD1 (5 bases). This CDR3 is CASSEQGGSNQPQHF. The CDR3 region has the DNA TGTGCCAGCAGTGAGCAGGGTGGGAGCAATCAGCCCCAGCATTTT. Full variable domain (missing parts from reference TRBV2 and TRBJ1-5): EPEVTQTPSHQVTQMGQEVILRCVPISNHLYFYWYRQILGQKVEFLVSFYNNEISEKSEIFDDQFSVERPDGSNFTLKIRSTKLEDSAMYFCASSEQGGSNQPQHFGDGTRLSIL.